Presented here are 24 T cell receptor beta chains from one specimen sequenced in a study of CD8 T cells in Susac syndrome. It was with random hexamers that roughly 0.5 to 1 ug RNA was reverse transcribed. TCRdb reprocessed the immunoSEQ multiplex PCR reads via MiXCR and lists one record per CDR3 protein. The sample has 200,000 to 250,000 distinct CDR3 sequences, 85% to 95% seen once. Sequencing was performed on CD4+ T cells from PBMCs. These receptor sequences come from a human donor with multiple sclerosis.

The chain employs TRBV4-1 and TRBJ1-4; TRBD1 agrees at 12 bases. The CDR3 has 15 residues. V shed 0 bases, J shed 10 bases, and the junction held 3 bases outside the gene matches. Germline V gene sequence: CDR1 MGHRA, CDR2 YSYEKL. CDR3 loop: CASSQDGTGGGKLFF. The CDR3 nucleotides read TGCGCCAGCAGCCAAGATGGGACAGGGGGCGGAAAACTGTTTTTT.

The chain combines TRBV20-1 with TRBJ2-1; 12 bases align to TRBD2. Trimming took 2 bases from V and 4 from J; bases not matched to a gene: 6. This CDR3 is built from 16 residues. In germline, CDR1 is DFQATT, CDR2 SNEGSKA (reference sequence). Here the CDR3 reads CSARTLAGGPYNEQFF. CDR3 bases: TGCAGTGCTAGAACCCTAGCGGGAGGGCCTTACAATGAGCAGTTCTTC.

V gene TRBV5-1 combines with J gene TRBJ2-2, with TRBD2 identical over 7 bases. This CDR3 has 15 residues. The trim removed 2 bases at V and 4 bases at J, leaving 5 bases unmatched. Germline CDR1 is SGHRS and CDR2 is YFSETQ. This chain's CDR3 is CASSFPGGTTGELFF. The DNA for the CDR3 is TGCGCCAGCAGCTTTCCCGGGGGGACCACCGGGGAGCTGTTTTTT.

The rearrangement uses TRBV30 and TRBJ2-2; no firm D call. This CDR3 has 11 amino acids. Trimming left V 5 bases short and J 1 base short, with 2 bases between. CDR1 GTSNPN and CDR2 SVGIG come from the germline V gene (reference sequence). The CDR3, as DNA: TGTGCCTGGCAGAACACCGGGGAGCTGTTTTTT. Protein product: CAWQNTGELFF.

The gene calls are TRBV19 and TRBJ1-5, with D maybe TRBD1 (6 bases). Germline CDR1 is LNHDA and CDR2 is SQIVND (reference sequence). The germline V and J ends were trimmed by 5 bases and 3 bases, with 11 bases remaining between them. The CDR3 contains 14 residues. In DNA, the CDR3 is TGTGCCAGTAGTGGGGGCCTCCCCAATCAGCCCCAGCATTTT. Its translation is CASSGGLPNQPQHF.

The chain recombines TRBV12-3 or TRBV12-4 with TRBJ1-2, with D unresolved. This CDR3 region has 16 residues. V lost 2 bases and J 6 bases, leaving 19 bases between the germline ends. This chain's CDR3 is CASSLTPPKAVNGYTF. The CDR3 nucleotides are TGTGCCAGCAGTTTAACCCCCCCAAAAGCGGTGAATGGCTACACCTTC.

V gene TRBV7-8 combines with J gene TRBJ2-3; D assignment may be TRBD1 or TRBD2 (6 bases each). This CDR3 is 14 amino acids long. Germline V gene lookup returns CDR1 SGHVS and CDR2 FQNEAQ. Between the trimmed V and J ends, which lost 5 bases and 2 bases, there was a span of 11 bases. CDR3 sequence reads: CASSGGPYTDTQYF. The DNA of the CDR3 is TGTGCCAGCAGCGGGGGGCCCTACACAGATACGCAGTATTTT.

The chain employs TRBV11-3 and TRBJ2-5; 7 bases match TRBD2. The junction had 11 bases not matched to a gene; V was cut back by 2 bases and J by 5 bases. The CDR3 totals 16 residues. The germline CDR1 and CDR2 sequences are SGHNT and YENEEA. This CDR3 reads CASSLMDRGSWETQYF. In DNA form, the CDR3 reads TGTGCCAGCAGCTTAATGGACCGCGGGAGCTGGGAGACCCAGTACTTC.

The chain carries TRBV11-2 and TRBJ2-1; 12 nucleotides agree with TRBD2. CDR1 SGHAT and CDR2 FQNNGV come from the germline V gene. The CDR3 runs 18 residues. V gave up 8 bases and J gave up 9 bases; unmatched junction bases: 20. The CDR3 DNA reads TGTGCCAGCCAATACCGGTGGGGGGCCTGGACTAGCGGGACTGAGCAGTTCTTC. Protein: CASQYRWGAWTSGTEQFF.

This clonotype was picked up one time. The chain recombines TRBV12-3 or TRBV12-4 with TRBJ2-7; a weak D match, TRBD2 (5 bases). The CDR3 loop spans 13 amino acids. Trimming pared 1 base from V and 5 bases from J, leaving 9 bases between. In DNA form, the CDR3 reads TGTGCCAGCAGTTTAGTACTAGGACACGAGCAGTACTTC. Encoded protein: CASSLVLGHEQYF.

The chain carries TRBV24-1 and TRBJ2-5, with a tentative D call TRBD1 (6 bases). V lost 3 bases and J 4 bases, leaving 14 bases between the germline ends. This CDR3 has 15 amino acids. CDR1 and CDR2 (germline): KGHDR, SFDVKD. The chain's CDR3 is CATSDTTGIGETQYF. The CDR3 DNA reads TGTGCCACCAGTGATACGACAGGAATCGGAGAGACCCAGTACTTC.

This clonotype was observed a handful of times. The rearrangement joins TRBV3-1 to TRBJ1-6; D uncertain. This CDR3 spans 14 amino acids. CDR1 is LGHDT, CDR2 YNNKEL, per germline (reference sequence). V dropped 0 bases and J dropped 7 bases, with 7 bases sitting between them. CDR3 sequence reads: CASSQDSGNSPLHF. The CDR3 coding sequence is TGTGCCAGCAGCCAAGATTCGGGGAATTCACCCCTCCACTTT. The full variable domain, its missing parts supplied by reference TRBV3-1 and TRBJ1-6, is DTAVSQTPKYLVTQMGNDKSIKCEQNLGHDTMYWYKQDSKKFLKIMFSYNNKELIINETVPNRFSPKSPDKAHLNLHINSLELGDSAVYFCASSQDSGNSPLHFGNGTRLTVT.

The chain couples TRBV23-1 to TRBJ2-3, with D perhaps matching TRBD1 (7 bases). TRBV23-1 is identified as an open reading frame with a role that is uncertain. This CDR3 has 14 residues. The V end was cut by 6 bases, the J end by 4 bases, with 14 bases between. CDR3 bases: TGCGCCAGCAGGGGGGGACAGCACCCAGATACGCAGTATTTT. As protein: CASRGGQHPDTQYF.

The gene calls are TRBV27 and TRBJ1-4; the match to TRBD1 covers 8 bases. The germline gives CDR1 MNHEY, CDR2 SMNVEV (reference sequence). The V gene end was trimmed by 5 bases and the J gene end by 7 bases; junction bases not matched to a gene: 18. This CDR3 comprises 18 residues. CDR3 nucleotides: TGTGCCAGCAGTCGAAAATCGGCTCCGGGACAGGTCGGTGAAAAACTGTTTTTT. Its protein product is CASSRKSAPGQVGEKLFF.

The V and J genes are TRBV19 and TRBJ2-5; TRBD1 matches at 7 bases. Trimming cost V 5 bases and J 2 bases; bases outside gene matches: 8. Germline values: CDR1 LNHDA, CDR2 SQIVND (reference sequence). The CDR3 is made up of 15 amino acids. CDR3 in amino acids: CASSGDRVGQETQYF. The CDR3 coding sequence is TGTGCCAGTAGTGGAGACAGGGTGGGGCAAGAGACCCAGTACTTC.

The rearrangement joins TRBV24-1 to TRBJ2-5, with TRBD1 identical over 8 bases. Germline V gene data show CDR1 as KGHDR and CDR2 as SFDVKD. After removal of 2 bases from V and 5 bases from J, the junction contained 9 bases not matched to a gene. This CDR3 region has 16 residues. DNA for the CDR3: TGTGCCACCAGTGATTCCTCCCGGACAGGGAAGGAGACCCAGTACTTC. Encoded protein: CATSDSSRTGKETQYF.

This sequence joins TRBV6-1 and TRBJ2-2; possibly TRBD2 for D (7 bases). Germline V gene lookup returns CDR1 MNHNS and CDR2 SASEGT. The CDR3 spans 19 residues. The V end lost 5 bases, the J end lost 0 bases, and 22 bases lay between the germline ends. The CDR3 region is CASSKNPRGTTANTGELFF. CDR3 DNA: TGTGCCAGCAGTAAAAACCCTAGGGGGACTACCGCGAACACCGGGGAGCTGTTTTTT.

The gene calls are TRBV6-1 and TRBJ1-6; no clear D. This CDR3 region has 13 residues. CDR1 is MNHNS, CDR2 SASEGT, per germline. Trimming removed 0 bases from V and 9 bases from J, with 6 bases in between. The CDR3 is CASSEAGTSPLHF. DNA for the CDR3: TGTGCCAGCAGTGAAGCAGGTACTTCACCCCTCCACTTT.

The genes are TRBV14 and TRBJ2-1, with 8 bases fitting TRBD1. The V and J ends lost 5 bases and 4 bases, in that order; junction bases with no gene match: 7. The CDR3 consists of 15 residues. Germline V lookup: CDR1 SGHDN, CDR2 FVKESK. The CDR3 nucleotides read TGTGCCAGCAGCTCCCGGGACAGGACGTACAATGAGCAGTTCTTC. Translating gives CASSSRDRTYNEQFF.

The chain couples TRBV21-1 to TRBJ1-4; TRBD1, as called in the table, went unchecked against the DNA. TRBV21-1 is labeled a pseudogene. The CDR3 loop spans 15 amino acids. CDR3 residues: CASSERDRGGEKLFF. For the CDR3, the DNA is TGTGCCAGCAGCGAAAGGGACAGAGGAGGGGAAAAACTGTTTTTT.

This clonotype was counted once. CDR3 sequence reads: CASRNRETGNQPQHF. The CDR3 DNA is TGTGCCAGCAGGAACAGGGAAACGGGCAATCAGCCCCAGCATTTT. This chain connects TRBV6-2 or TRBV6-3 to TRBJ1-5; D is possibly TRBD1 (6 bases). CDR1 MNHEY and CDR2 SVGEGT come from the germline V gene. Trimming removed 6 bases from V and 2 bases from J, with 14 bases in between. This CDR3 region has 15 residues.

The J gene is TRBJ2-1, the V gene TRBV3-1; D call uncertain. The ends were cut back, 1 base at V and 9 bases at J, with 16 bases in the middle. CDR1 and CDR2 from the germline V gene are LGHDT and YNNKEL (reference sequence). The CDR3 is 15 residues long. The CDR3 region is CASSQALTQATEQFF. The DNA for the CDR3 is TGTGCCAGCAGCCAAGCACTGACTCAGGCGACTGAGCAGTTCTTC.

V and J are TRBV29-1 and TRBJ2-7, with TRBD2 identical over 7 bases. Trimming at V came to 6 bases and at J to 3 bases, leaving 8 bases not matched to a gene. This CDR3 region has 13 residues. The V gene's germline CDR1 is SQVTM and CDR2 ANQGSEA. As DNA, the CDR3 is TGCAGCGTCACTGTGGGGGGGAGCTACGAGCAGTACTTC. It translates to CSVTVGGSYEQYF.

The chain links TRBV2 to TRBJ1-4, with TRBD1 matching over 11 bases. The CDR3 loop spans 14 amino acids. Trimming cost V 4 bases and J 10 bases; bases outside gene matches: 5. Germline-derived CDR1 and CDR2 are SNHLY and FYNNEI. Here the CDR3 reads CASSAGQGVAKLFF. The CDR3 nucleotides read TGTGCCAGCAGTGCGGGACAGGGGGTTGCAAAACTGTTTTTT. The complete variable domain, with remaining parts taken from reference TRBV2 and TRBJ1-4, reads EPEVTQTPSHQVTQMGQEVILRCVPISNHLYFYWYRQILGQKVEFLVSFYNNEISEKSEIFDDQFSVERPDGSNFTLKIRSTKLEDSAMYFCASSAGQGVAKLFFGSGTQLSVL.